This passage covers 26 T cell receptor beta chains from one sample sequenced in a study of T cell repertoires in cytomegalovirus infection (dated by TCRdb to between 2018 and 2020). The instrument given in TCRdb is Illumina HiSeq 1500. Through fastp at Q25 and MiXCR, TCRdb rebuilt clones from the public reads, retaining in-frame beta chains. Each CDR3 protein gets just one entry, which takes the most common genes and DNA from the rows behind it. The sample contains approximately 500,000 distinct CDR3 sequences, about 25% of them found a single time. Roughly an eighth of the sample belongs to the ten largest clones. The sequencing sample was made of PBMCs. The receptor set was obtained from a human donor in good health (CMV status not recorded). Some clones in this sample may be carry-over from other donors' samples.

This clonotype was counted only a few times. The rearrangement links TRBV7-2 to TRBJ2-1; TRBD2 agrees at 16 bases. The length of the CDR3 is 19 residues. Per germline, CDR1 SGHTA and CDR2 FQGNSA. The J segment lost 3 bases and the V segment lost 6 bases, leaving 11 bases of the junction unmatched. The CDR3 protein is CASRHPGLAGGGGYNEQFF. DNA of the CDR3: TGTGCCAGCAGACACCCGGGACTAGCGGGAGGGGGTGGCTACAATGAGCAGTTCTTC.

Only a few counts were recorded for this clonotype. The V gene is TRBV4-1, the J gene TRBJ1-1, with D perhaps matching TRBD1 (6 bases). Germline V gene lookup returns CDR1 MGHRA and CDR2 YSYEKL. The CDR3 is 16 amino acids. V was trimmed by 0 bases and J by 1 base, leaving 12 bases between them. Here the CDR3 DNA reads TGCGCCAGCAGCCAAGATCCAGGGACAAAGAACACTGAAGCTTTCTTT. As protein: CASSQDPGTKNTEAFF.

The gene calls are TRBV6-6 and TRBJ1-4; D is ambiguous. Deletions cut 0 bases from V and 6 bases from J, with 11 bases between. Per the germline V gene, CDR1 is MNHNY and CDR2 is SVGAGI (reference sequence). The CDR3 extends over 15 amino acids. The CDR3 loop is CASSYSRTFDEKLFF. The CDR3 nucleotides are TGTGCCAGCAGTTACTCGAGAACTTTCGATGAAAAACTGTTTTTT.

This clonotype was recorded at least ten times. This chain connects TRBV19 to TRBJ1-5; 7 nucleotides agree with TRBD1. The CDR3 is 15 amino acids. V was pared by 6 bases and J by 0 bases, with 5 bases of the junction left unmatched. CDR1 LNHDA and CDR2 SQIVND come from the germline V gene (reference sequence). As DNA, the CDR3 is TGTGCCAGTAGGATACAGGGGAATAGCAATCAGCCCCAGCATTTT. It specifies CASRIQGNSNQPQHF. The full variable domain, with the rest looked up from reference TRBV19 and TRBJ1-5, is DGGITQSPKYLFRKEGQNVTLSCEQNLNHDAMYWYRQDPGQGLRLIYYSQIVNDFQKGDIAEGYSVSREKKESFPLTVTSAQKNPTAFYLCASRIQGNSNQPQHFGDGTRLSIL.

This clonotype was seen a handful of times. The chain combines TRBV7-2 with TRBJ1-2, with a weak D call TRBD1 (5 bases). V was clipped by 5 bases and J by 4 bases, with 8 bases between them. Germline CDR1 and CDR2: SGHTA and FQGNSA. The CDR3 consists of 12 residues. The CDR3 DNA is TGTGCCAGCAGCCCGACAGCCTATGGCTACACCTTC. Translating gives CASSPTAYGYTF.

This clonotype has at least ten counts. The gene calls are TRBV11-3 and TRBJ2-1; D gene unclear. The CDR3 totals 12 residues. Germline loops: CDR1 SGHNT, CDR2 YENEEA. The V gene lost 5 bases and the J gene lost 7 bases, with 9 bases spanning the gap. CDR3 sequence reads: CASSRTTNEQFF. The CDR3 bases are TGTGCCAGCAGCCGGACCACGAATGAGCAGTTCTTC.

This clonotype was seen more than once but under ten times. The rearrangement joins TRBV5-4 to TRBJ1-1, with no clear D. Germline-derived CDR1 and CDR2 are SGHNT and YYREEE (reference sequence). This CDR3 spans 13 amino acids. Trimming removed 1 base at V and 0 bases at J, with 4 bases between. The CDR3 spells CASSLPMNTEAFF. DNA for the CDR3: TGTGCCAGCAGCTTGCCTATGAACACTGAAGCTTTCTTT.

At least ten counts were recorded for this clonotype. This chain links TRBV7-3 with TRBJ2-1; 10 bases align to TRBD1. CDR1 is SGHTA and CDR2 is FQGTGA in the germline V gene. Unmatched junction bases numbered 6, after V lost 2 bases and J lost 5 bases. This CDR3 has 16 residues. The CDR3 reads CASSLGPGTGDNEQFF. DNA of the CDR3: TGTGCCAGCAGCTTAGGACCCGGGACAGGGGACAATGAGCAGTTCTTC.

The chain uses TRBV7-2 and TRBJ2-5; 15 bases line up with TRBD2. This CDR3 is built from 19 residues. From germline, CDR1 is SGHTA and CDR2 FQGNSA. The junction had 16 bases not matched to a gene; V was cut back by 5 bases and J by 6 bases. CDR3 region: CASSVIATGTSGRQQTQYF. CDR3 bases: TGTGCCAGCAGCGTAATCGCTACCGGGACTAGCGGGAGGCAACAGACCCAGTACTTC.

This clonotype was observed a handful of times. The J gene is TRBJ1-5, the V gene TRBV10-3; no definite D call. The CDR3 runs 15 residues. Per the germline V gene, CDR1 is ENHRY and CDR2 is SYGVKD. The V end was cut by 0 bases, the J end by 3 bases, with 9 bases between. CDR3 sequence (DNA): TGTGCCATCAGTGAGTCGTGGCAGATCAATCAGCCCCAGCATTTT. It encodes CAISESWQINQPQHF.

The rearrangement uses TRBV18 and TRBJ1-5, with D unresolved. V was trimmed by 2 bases and J by 3 bases, leaving 11 bases between them. CDR3 size: 15 residues. CDR1 and CDR2 (germline): KGHSH, LQKENI. The CDR3 DNA follows: TGTGCCAGCTCACCATATCGGGCGGACAATCAGCCCCAGCATTTT. It is translated as CASSPYRADNQPQHF.

This clonotype was seen more than once but under ten times. The rearrangement uses TRBV7-9 and TRBJ2-7, with D maybe TRBD1 (5 bases). V was shortened by 1 base and J by 0 bases, with 10 bases between the two germline ends. The germline gives CDR1 SEHNR, CDR2 FQNEAQ (reference sequence). This CDR3 contains 15 residues. CDR3 DNA: TGTGCCAGCAGCTTAGGCCCCCAGGGCTCCTACGAGCAGTACTTC. It encodes CASSLGPQGSYEQYF.

The table lists this clonotype with a few counts. V usage is TRBV7-9 and J usage is TRBJ1-1; possible D gene TRBD1, 6 bases. The length of the CDR3 is 15 residues. With 5 bases removed from V and 1 base from J, the gap between germline ends came to 14 bases. Per the germline V gene, CDR1 is SEHNR and CDR2 is FQNEAQ (reference sequence). The CDR3 loop is CASSQQGAENTEAFF. The DNA for the CDR3 is TGTGCCAGCAGCCAACAGGGTGCGGAGAACACTGAAGCTTTCTTT.

The chain links TRBV19 to TRBJ2-1, with D uncertain. There are 13 residues in the CDR3. The germline V gene has CDR1 LNHDA and CDR2 SQIVND (reference sequence). Trimming stripped 6 bases from V and 0 bases from J, with 6 bases between. CDR3 DNA sequence: TGTGCCAGTAGGTTACGCTCCTACAATGAGCAGTTCTTC. Translation: CASRLRSYNEQFF.

V and J are TRBV27 and TRBJ1-2; D gene ambiguous. Germline V gene lookup returns CDR1 MNHEY and CDR2 SMNVEV (reference sequence). Trimming shortened V by 5 bases and J by 6 bases, and 16 bases separated the two germline ends. The length of the CDR3 is 14 residues. CDR3 nucleotides: TGTGCCAGCAGTCGTGGAGACGGCTCCCATGGCTACACCTTC. It yields the protein CASSRGDGSHGYTF.

This clonotype has only a few counts. The chain has TRBV18 and TRBJ1-3; D is undetermined. Germline loops: CDR1 KGHSH, CDR2 LQKENI. The CDR3 sequence is 15 residues long. Deletions cut 2 bases from V and 4 bases from J, with 12 bases between. In nucleotides, the CDR3 is TGTGCCAGCTCACCAAATGGAGGTGCGGGAAACACCATATATTTT. Its translation is CASSPNGGAGNTIYF.

There are a few counts of this clonotype. The rearrangement joins TRBV7-2 to TRBJ2-1; D unresolved. The germline V gene has CDR1 SGHTA and CDR2 FQGNSA. The CDR3 is made up of 16 amino acids. V was cut by 3 bases and J by 0 bases, with 12 bases left in between. In nucleotides, the CDR3 is TGTGCCAGCAGCTTCCTCGGGTTTAGCTCCTACAATGAGCAGTTCTTC. It codes for CASSFLGFSSYNEQFF.

This clonotype has at least ten counts. The chain couples TRBV6-2 or TRBV6-3 to TRBJ2-7; tentatively, D is TRBD2 (5 bases). Deletions cut 4 bases from V and 2 bases from J, with 12 bases between. There are 14 residues in the CDR3. Germline CDR1 and CDR2: MNHEY and SVGEGT. CDR3 protein: CASSSTAGTYEQYF. The DNA of the CDR3 is TGTGCCAGCAGTTCGACCGCGGGTACCTACGAGCAGTACTTC.

The chain combines TRBV15 with TRBJ2-1; 14 positions agree with TRBD2. Trimming at V came to 5 bases and at J to 7 bases, leaving 4 bases not matched to a gene. The CDR3 covers 15 residues. Looked up from germline, CDR1 is LNHNV and CDR2 is YYDKDF (reference sequence). CDR3: CATSGGTSGRNEQFF. The CDR3 coding sequence is TGTGCCACCAGCGGCGGGACTAGCGGGAGAAATGAGCAGTTCTTC.

The V and J genes are TRBV28 and TRBJ2-7; D could derive from TRBD1 or TRBD2 (6 bases each). Germline CDR1 and CDR2: MDHEN and SYDVKM. The CDR3 runs 13 residues. Trimming pared 10 bases from V and 0 bases from J, leaving 13 bases between. CDR3 amino acids: CATKKGGSYEQYF. CDR3 nucleotide sequence: TGTGCCACCAAAAAGGGGGGCTCCTACGAGCAGTACTTC.

This clonotype was seen many times. The chain has TRBV7-2 and TRBJ2-4; 14 nucleotides line up with TRBD2. After removal of 1 base from V and 2 bases from J, the junction contained 10 bases not matched to a gene. The CDR3 contains 20 residues. Per germline, CDR1 SGHTA and CDR2 FQGNSA. CDR3 sequence reads: CASSLDFGTSGSGTKNIQYF. The CDR3 nucleotides read TGTGCCAGCAGCTTAGATTTCGGGACTAGCGGGAGCGGGACCAAAAACATTCAGTACTTC.

The V and J genes are TRBV6-2 or TRBV6-3 and TRBJ2-6; D possibly corresponds to TRBD2 (6 bases). This CDR3 is 15 amino acids long. The germline gives CDR1 MNHEY, CDR2 SVGEGT. The germline V and J ends were trimmed by 9 bases and 8 bases, with 20 bases remaining between them. The CDR3 is CASKDSVGRTNVLTF. The CDR3 DNA reads TGTGCCAGTAAAGACTCGGTAGGGAGGACCAACGTCCTGACTTTC.

Only a few counts were recorded for this clonotype. V is TRBV6-2 or TRBV6-3 and J is TRBJ2-1; 11 nucleotides agree with TRBD2. Losses at the gene ends were 6 bases for V and 0 bases for J; bases not matched to a gene: 7. The germline gives CDR1 MNHEY, CDR2 SVGEGT. This CDR3 is built from 17 residues. CDR3 DNA sequence: TGTGCCAGCAGCACTAATAGCGGGAGGGCCTCCTACAATGAGCAGTTCTTC. It codes for CASSTNSGRASYNEQFF.

The rearrangement links TRBV7-9 to TRBJ2-7, with D unclear. With 1 base removed from V and 1 base from J, the gap between germline ends came to 5 bases. The CDR3 spans 13 residues. The germline gives CDR1 SEHNR, CDR2 FQNEAQ (reference sequence). The CDR3, as DNA: TGTGCCAGCAGCTTAGAACTATCCTACGAGCAGTACTTC. Translating gives CASSLELSYEQYF.

This clonotype came up many times. The chain links TRBV7-2 to TRBJ1-5; D call uncertain. This CDR3 comprises 15 residues. In germline, CDR1 is SGHTA, CDR2 FQGNSA. Trimming pared 2 bases from V and 0 bases from J, leaving 8 bases between. The chain's CDR3 is CASSLSHNSNQPQHF. CDR3 DNA sequence: TGTGCCAGCAGCTTAAGTCACAATAGCAATCAGCCCCAGCATTTT.

This chain uses TRBV6-2 or TRBV6-3 with TRBJ2-3, with D possibly matching TRBD2 (5 bases). Trimming left V 6 bases short and J 6 bases short, with 13 bases between. CDR3 length: 13 residues. Germline CDR1 MNHEY, CDR2 SVGEGT. CDR3 residues: CASRKDSVDTQYF. CDR3 coding DNA: TGTGCCAGCAGGAAGGACTCGGTCGATACGCAGTATTTT.